Below, 12 T cell receptor beta chains from the same sample are listed, as sequenced in a study of blood T cell repertoires in COVID-19. Clones were sequenced by immunoSEQ multiplex PCR, and TCRdb holds only the in-frame ones, with some missing. The data show around 38,000 clones, approximately 90% seen once. The sequencing input was peripheral blood. The source of these receptors is a man aged 60 to 75 with COVID-19, enrolled during active disease.

The chain employs TRBV12-1 and TRBJ1-1; the table's D call of TRBD1 was not tested on the DNA. TRBV12-1 is a recognized pseudogene. The CDR3 runs 16 residues. CDR3 DNA sequence: TGTGCCAGCAGCTTTGAAGGGGCCACCGGGTTACCTGAAGCTTTCTTT. Residues: CASSFEGATGLPEAFF.

This chain links TRBV3-1 (or the pseudogene TRBV3-2) with TRBJ2-7; 7 nucleotides match TRBD2. V lost 4 bases and J lost 1; bases outside the gene matches: 7. Per germline, CDR1 LGHDT and CDR2 YNNKEL (reference sequence). The CDR3 spans 15 residues. The CDR3 sequence: CASSPRGEGSYEQYF. The DNA of the CDR3 is TGTGCCAGCAGCCCACGGGGGGAAGGGTCCTACGAGCAGTACTTC.

The J gene is TRBJ1-4, the V gene TRBV5-6; no firm D call. Germline values: CDR1 SGHDT, CDR2 YYEEEE. V was trimmed by 0 bases and J by 5 bases, leaving 14 bases between them. The CDR3 is made up of 16 amino acids. CDR3 sequence reads: CASSLGGPVVNEKLFF. The CDR3 DNA is TGTGCCAGCAGCTTGGGCGGCCCAGTCGTGAATGAAAAACTGTTTTTT.

J is TRBJ2-3 and V is TRBV9, with TRBD2 matching 7 bases. The trim removed 0 bases at V and 3 bases at J, leaving 4 bases unmatched. The germline gives CDR1 SGDLS, CDR2 YYNGEE. The CDR3 is 15 residues long. The CDR3 DNA reads as TGTGCCAGCAGCGTAGATCCGGGGGGTACAGATACGCAGTATTTT. It encodes CASSVDPGGTDTQYF.

The gene calls are TRBV7-6 and TRBJ1-1; possibly TRBD1 for D (6 bases). The CDR3 is made up of 15 amino acids. Germline V lookup: CDR1 SGHVS, CDR2 FNYEAQ. Trimming pared 5 bases from V and 0 bases from J, leaving 13 bases between. CDR3 bases: TGTGCCAGCAGCCCAGGACAGAATCTGAACACTGAAGCTTTCTTT. Translating gives CASSPGQNLNTEAFF.

The chain employs TRBV5-4 and TRBJ2-7; 12 positions agree with TRBD2. Germline lookup yields CDR1 SGHNT and CDR2 YYREEE (reference sequence). The trim removed 3 bases at V and 4 bases at J, leaving 8 bases unmatched. The CDR3 consists of 16 residues. The CDR3 nucleotides read TGTGCCAGCAGCTCCAGACTAGCGGGAGAGGGGTACGAGCAGTACTTC. Its protein is CASSSRLAGEGYEQYF.

The chain employs TRBV30 and TRBJ1-5, with TRBD1 as a possible D gene (5 bases). This CDR3 spans 15 amino acids. CDR1 and CDR2 (germline): GTSNPN, SVGIG (reference sequence). The V end was cut by 3 bases, the J end by 7 bases, with 19 bases between. This CDR3 reads CAWSPRRQGSQPQHF. The CDR3 DNA follows: TGTGCCTGGAGCCCACGAAGGCAGGGAAGCCAGCCCCAGCATTTT.

The chain has TRBV28 and TRBJ2-2; 9 bases agree with TRBD2. The germline V gene encodes CDR1 MDHEN and CDR2 SYDVKM. The CDR3 runs 15 residues. Trimming cost V 6 bases and J 0 bases; bases outside gene matches: 2. Here the CDR3 reads CASRLAGTNTGELFF. The CDR3 nucleotides are TGTGCCAGCAGGCTAGCGGGGACGAACACCGGGGAGCTGTTTTTT.

The chain recombines TRBV28 with TRBJ1-5; 7 bases match TRBD1. The CDR3 has 12 amino acids. Germline values: CDR1 MDHEN, CDR2 SYDVKM. J lost 4 bases, V lost 7 bases, and 1 base had no gene match. CDR3 sequence reads: CASTGGNQPQHF. The DNA of the CDR3 is TGTGCCAGCACAGGGGGAAATCAGCCCCAGCATTTT.

This chain links TRBV29-1 with TRBJ2-3; 7 bases are shared with TRBD2. V shed 3 bases and J 0 bases; nucleotides not matched to a gene: 6. The CDR3 is 15 amino acids. Germline values: CDR1 SQVTM, CDR2 ANQGSEA. CDR3 in DNA: TGCAGCGTTGATATGCTAGCGGTTAGCACAGATACGCAGTATTTT. Amino acids: CSVDMLAVSTDTQYF.

The chain couples TRBV28 to TRBJ2-5, with TRBD1 matching over 9 bases. Germline-derived CDR1 and CDR2 are MDHEN and SYDVKM. After removal of 6 bases from V and 5 bases from J, the junction contained 10 bases not matched to a gene. CDR3 length equals 15 residues. CDR3 in amino acids: CASSPAGTGKETQYF. The CDR3 bases are TGTGCCAGCAGCCCCGCCGGGACAGGGAAGGAGACCCAGTACTTC. Based on the CDR3 plus reference TRBV28 and TRBJ2-5, the full variable domain is DVKVTQSSRYLVKRTGEKVFLECVQDMDHENMFWYRQDPGLGLRLIYFSYDVKMKEKGDIPEGYSVSREKKERFSLILESASTNQTSMYLCASSPAGTGKETQYFGPGTRLLVL.

The V and J genes are TRBV2 and TRBJ1-5, with a tentative D call TRBD1 (5 bases). Germline V gene sequence: CDR1 SNHLY, CDR2 FYNNEI. The CDR3 runs 15 residues. Trimming stripped 4 bases from V and 7 bases from J, with 17 bases between. The CDR3 spells CASSGGRGGVQPQHF. In DNA form, the CDR3 reads TGTGCCAGCAGTGGAGGGCGTGGAGGGGTACAGCCCCAGCATTTT.